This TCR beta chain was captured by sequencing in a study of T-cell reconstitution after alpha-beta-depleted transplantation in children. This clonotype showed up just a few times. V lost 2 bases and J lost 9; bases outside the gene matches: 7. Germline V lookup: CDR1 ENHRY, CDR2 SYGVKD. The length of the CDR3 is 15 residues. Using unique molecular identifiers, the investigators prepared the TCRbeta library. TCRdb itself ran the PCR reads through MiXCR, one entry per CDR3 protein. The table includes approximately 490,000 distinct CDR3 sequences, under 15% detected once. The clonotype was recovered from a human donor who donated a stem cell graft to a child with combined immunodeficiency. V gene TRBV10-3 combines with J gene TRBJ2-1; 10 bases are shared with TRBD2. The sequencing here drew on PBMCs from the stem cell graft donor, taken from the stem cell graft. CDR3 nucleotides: TGTGCCATCAGTGAGCTAGCGGGGGTCAATAGTGAGCAGTTCTTC. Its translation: CAISELAGVNSEQFF.